Below are 32 T cell receptor beta chains sequenced from a single sample in a study of follicular helper T cells after annual influenza vaccination. Specified time point: 2014-2015 season, 7 days after vaccination. Generated by immunoSEQ multiplex PCR, the TCRdb table keeps only in-frame clones and is missing some. The data hold 12,000 to 15,000 clones, with roughly 83% observed a single time. The material sequenced was CXCR5+ CD38- circulating T follicular helper cells from blood, taken 7 days after influenza vaccination. Subset denoted: circulating Tfh, non-naive CD4+CXCR5+PD-1+ (ICOS+CD38+ or ICOS-CD38-). These receptors originate from an adult who received the influenza vaccine.

The chain recombines TRBV7-9 with TRBJ2-7; D is perhaps TRBD2 (6 bases). V was shortened by 2 bases and J by 0 bases, with 11 bases between the two germline ends. Germline assignment: CDR1 SEHNR and CDR2 FQNEAQ (reference sequence). CDR3 length: 15 amino acids. As DNA, the CDR3 is TGTGCCAGCAGCTTATACGGGGGACCCTCCTACGAGCAGTACTTC. Protein product: CASSLYGGPSYEQYF.

V gene TRBV6-5 combines with J gene TRBJ2-7, with TRBD1 matching 8 bases. This CDR3 spans 14 amino acids. V trimming: 2 bases; J trimming: 7 bases; junction bases outside the gene matches: 7. The germline CDR1 and CDR2 sequences are MNHEY and SVGAGI. The CDR3 is CASSYLQGAGEQYF. The CDR3 DNA is TGTGCCAGCAGTTACCTCCAGGGGGCGGGGGAGCAGTACTTC.

The chain has TRBV4-1 and TRBJ2-3; a weak D match, TRBD2 (6 bases). The germline V gene encodes CDR1 MGHRA and CDR2 YSYEKL. The CDR3 extends over 16 amino acids. The V end lost 3 bases, the J end lost 3 bases, and 16 bases lay between the germline ends. DNA of the CDR3: TGCGCCAGCAGCCAGCAATTCGAGGGGAGGACAGATACGCAGTATTTT. Translation: CASSQQFEGRTDTQYF.

The rearrangement links TRBV7-3 to TRBJ1-5, with D unresolved. This CDR3 spans 13 amino acids. The V and J ends lost 5 bases and 5 bases respectively, with 10 bases between them. Germline-derived CDR1 and CDR2 are SGHTA and FQGTGA. CDR3 DNA sequence: TGTGCCAGCAGCCGAGACGGAGATCAGCCCCAGCATTTT. Amino acid sequence: CASSRDGDQPQHF.

The genes are TRBV27 and TRBJ2-1, with TRBD1 matching 7 bases. V dropped 4 bases and J dropped 8; count of bases not matched to a gene: 20. The CDR3 extends over 18 amino acids. Germline assignment: CDR1 MNHEY and CDR2 SMNVEV (reference sequence). The CDR3 here is CASSSTGARIKLADEQFF. DNA of the CDR3: TGTGCCAGCAGTTCAACAGGGGCTAGGATCAAACTCGCCGATGAGCAGTTCTTC.

With respect to this clone: One end of the junction is discordant with germline, which a read error may explain. The chain recombines TRBV7-7 with TRBJ2-7, with 7 bases identical to TRBD2. Germline V lookup: CDR1 SSHAT, CDR2 FNYEAQ (reference sequence). This CDR3 is built from 15 residues. The CDR3 region is CASSLLSGESHEQYF. For the CDR3, the DNA is TGTGCTAGCAGCTTACTAAGCGGGGAATCCCACGAGCAGTACTTC.

This clone is termed large. This CDR3 is also generated by other DNA sequences in the sample. The V and J genes are TRBV5-1 and TRBJ1-2, with D possibly being TRBD1 (5 bases). The V gene lost 0 bases and the J gene lost 4 bases, with 13 bases spanning the gap. The germline V gene encodes CDR1 SGHRS and CDR2 YFSETQ. The CDR3 spans 15 residues. CDR3 residues: CASSLERGTAYGYTF. In DNA form, the CDR3 reads TGCGCCAGCAGCTTGGAGCGCGGGACCGCCTATGGCTACACCTTC.

The J gene is TRBJ2-7, the V gene TRBV28, with TRBD1 matching over 8 bases. CDR1 and CDR2 (germline): MDHEN, SYDVKM. Trimming cost V 4 bases and J 0 bases; bases outside gene matches: 5. There are 15 residues in the CDR3. The CDR3 is CASSSGQANSYEQYF. CDR3 coding DNA: TGTGCCAGCAGTTCGGGACAGGCGAACTCCTACGAGCAGTACTTC.

The V call is TRBV5-1, the J call TRBJ2-3; weak D call: TRBD2 (5 bases). The CDR3 covers 13 residues. V shed 1 base and J shed 4 bases, with 7 bases lying between them. Germline-derived CDR1 and CDR2 are SGHRS and YFSETQ. The CDR3 region has the DNA TGCGCCAGCAGCTTGCTAGCAGCAGATACGCAGTATTTT. Its translation is CASSLLAADTQYF.

This clone was recorded once. The rearrangement uses TRBV7-2 and TRBJ2-1; perhaps TRBD2 as D (5 bases). Trimming took off 2 bases at V and 2 bases at J, with 10 bases between the two ends. Germline CDR1 SGHTA, CDR2 FQGNSA. The CDR3 contains 15 residues. CDR3 in amino acids: CASSLTGVAYNEQFF. The CDR3 DNA reads as TGTGCCAGCAGCTTAACCGGGGTCGCCTACAATGAGCAGTTCTTC. The full variable domain, its missing parts supplied by reference TRBV7-2 and TRBJ2-1, is GAGVSQSPSNKVTEKGKDVELRCDPISGHTALYWYRQSLGQGLEFLIYFQGNSAPDKSGLPSDRFSAERTGGSVSTLTIQRTQQEDSAVYLCASSLTGVAYNEQFFGPGTRLTVL.

This clone was seen a handful of times. V usage is TRBV6-1 and J usage is TRBJ1-1, with D unresolved. Germline CDR1 is MNHNS and CDR2 is SASEGT. Between the trimmed V and J ends, which lost 0 bases and 2 bases, there was a span of 4 bases. CDR3 size: 13 residues. CDR3 in amino acids: CASSEAYNTEAFF. CDR3 coding DNA: TGTGCCAGCAGTGAAGCGTATAACACTGAAGCTTTCTTT.

V is TRBV5-1 and J is TRBJ2-3, with TRBD2 matching over 12 bases. This CDR3 is built from 18 residues. Germline CDR1 SGHRS, CDR2 YFSETQ. V lost 0 bases to trimming and J lost 1 base; unmatched junction nucleotides: 6. The CDR3 region is CASSLVLAGGLGTDTQYF. Here the CDR3 DNA reads TGCGCCAGCAGCTTGGTACTAGCGGGAGGCCTGGGCACAGATACGCAGTATTTT.

This clone was found a few times. CDR3 sequence reads: CASSDMRSTKNIQYF. The CDR3 nucleotides read TGCGCCAGCAGCGATATGCGTTCTACCAAAAACATTCAGTACTTC. This sequence joins TRBV5-1 and TRBJ2-4; unclear D gene. The CDR3 runs 15 residues. Germline V CDR1 and CDR2: SGHRS, YFSETQ. The V gene lost 4 bases and the J gene lost 2 bases, with 13 bases spanning the gap.

The chain has TRBV6-6 and TRBJ2-5; D gene unclear. The J call may be mistaken, given a closer DNA end match to TRBJ2-7. The germline CDR1 and CDR2 sequences are MNHNY and SVGAGI (reference sequence). The CDR3 runs to 14 residues. This CDR3 reads CASADRGGSYEQYF. The CDR3 bases are TGTGCCAGCGCGGATCGAGGTGGCTCCTACGAGCAGTACTTC.

The chain joins TRBV10-1 to TRBJ2-2; D is unclear. Germline CDR1 reads WNHNN; CDR2 reads SYGVQD (reference sequence). The ends were cut back, 5 bases at V and 0 bases at J, with 7 bases in the middle. The CDR3 consists of 14 residues. The CDR3 DNA sequence: TGCGCCAGCAGTCCTTTAGCGAACACCGGGGAGCTGTTTTTT. Its protein product is CASSPLANTGELFF.

The chain recombines TRBV7-8 with TRBJ1-1; D uncertain. From germline, CDR1 is SGHVS and CDR2 FQNEAQ. CDR3 size: 14 residues. Trimming stripped 4 bases from V and 8 bases from J, with 17 bases between. CDR3: CASSSNSKLAEAFF. The CDR3 region has the DNA TGTGCCAGCAGCTCTAATAGTAAACTTGCCGAAGCTTTCTTT.

The V call is TRBV11-2, the J call TRBJ1-3; D call uncertain. The CDR3 consists of 14 residues. Germline loops: CDR1 SGHAT, CDR2 FQNNGV. V lost 1 base, J lost 3 bases, and 7 bases lay in between. The CDR3 nucleotides are TGTGCCAGCAGCTTAGCAGGCCGTGGAAACACCATATATTTT. Translating it yields CASSLAGRGNTIYF.

The chain uses TRBV20-1 and TRBJ1-2; D call uncertain. Trimming removed 6 bases at V and 8 bases at J, with 10 bases between. Germline-derived CDR1 and CDR2 are DFQATT and SNEGSKA (reference sequence). This CDR3 spans 10 amino acids. CDR3 sequence (DNA): TGCAGTGCCGAGCTTGAAGGCTACACCTTC. Amino acids: CSAELEGYTF.

In the case of this clone: Relative to the germline gene, one junction end is altered; a read error may explain this. The chain has TRBV7-7 and TRBJ2-5; 8 bases agree with TRBD2. The CDR3 runs 13 residues. Per germline, CDR1 SSHAT and CDR2 FNYEAQ (reference sequence). The chain's CDR3 is CASTVGLAETQYF. The CDR3, as DNA: TGTGCTAGCACCGTTGGACTAGCAGAGACCCAGTACTTC.

The chain recombines TRBV5-1 with TRBJ1-6; D possibly corresponds to TRBD1 (6 bases). The CDR3 has 16 residues. V dropped 4 bases and J dropped 4 bases, with 15 bases sitting between them. Germline V lookup: CDR1 SGHRS, CDR2 YFSETQ. The CDR3 reads CASSLGQYSYNSPLHF. The CDR3, as DNA: TGCGCCAGCAGCCTCGGACAGTATAGTTATAATTCACCCCTCCACTTT. The whole variable domain, remainder taken from reference TRBV5-1 and TRBJ1-6, is KAGVTQTPRYLIKTRGQQVTLSCSPISGHRSVSWYQQTPGQGLQFLFEYFSETQRNKGNFPGRFSGRQFSNSRSEMNVSTLELGDSALYLCASSLGQYSYNSPLHFGNGTRLTVT.

The chain joins TRBV6-6 to TRBJ2-3, with a weak D call TRBD2 (6 bases). The V gene's germline CDR1 is MNHNY and CDR2 SVGAGI (reference sequence). V dropped 5 bases and J dropped 2 bases, with 11 bases sitting between them. CDR3 length equals 14 residues. CDR3: CASSPRLVTDTQYF. For the CDR3, the DNA is TGTGCCAGCAGTCCCCGACTAGTCACAGATACGCAGTATTTT.

The V call is TRBV7-3, the J call TRBJ2-1, with D possibly being TRBD1 (5 bases). Trimming took 5 bases from V and 9 from J, leaving 14 bases between them. Germline V gene lookup returns CDR1 SGHTA and CDR2 FQGTGA. The CDR3 covers 13 residues. In DNA form, the CDR3 reads TGTGCCAGCAGCCGAGTAACAGGTACTGAGCAGTTCTTC. As protein: CASSRVTGTEQFF.

This clone was observed a few times. The genes are TRBV28 and TRBJ2-2, with 8 bases aligning to TRBD1. This CDR3 has 15 residues. V trimming: 6 bases; J trimming: 4 bases; junction bases outside the gene matches: 7. Looked up from germline, CDR1 is MDHEN and CDR2 is SYDVKM. CDR3: CASRWGRGRTGELFF. DNA of the CDR3: TGTGCCAGCAGATGGGGCAGGGGGCGCACCGGGGAGCTGTTTTTT.

The V and J genes are TRBV2 and TRBJ1-4, with 7 bases identical to TRBD1. The V gene's germline CDR1 is SNHLY and CDR2 FYNNEI. V was clipped by 6 bases and J by 2 bases; unmatched bases: 3. The CDR3 has 14 residues. The CDR3 region has the DNA TGTGCCAGCAGCTCCAGGGGGACTAATGAAAAACTGTTTTTT. Its protein product is CASSSRGTNEKLFF.

The CDR3 DNA follows: TGTGCCTGGGGGGACAGCATTGCCCCCGGGAAACTGTTTTTT. Its protein product is CAWGDSIAPGKLFF. The V gene is TRBV30, the J gene TRBJ1-4; 7 bases agree with TRBD1. Trimming at V came to 5 bases and at J to 11 bases, leaving 14 bases not matched to a gene. This CDR3 has 14 amino acids. Per the germline V gene, CDR1 is GTSNPN and CDR2 is SVGIG (reference sequence). Using reference TRBV30 and TRBJ1-4 for the parts outside the CDR3, the full variable domain is SQTIHQWPATLVQPVGSPLSLECTVEGTSNPNLYWYRQAAGRGLQLLFYSVGIGQISSEVPQNLSASRPQDRQFILSSKKLLLSDSGFYLCAWGDSIAPGKLFFGSGTQLSVL.

The chain carries TRBV29-1 and TRBJ2-2, with D possibly matching TRBD1 (6 bases). Germline CDR1 and CDR2: SQVTM and ANQGSEA. With 5 bases removed from V and 5 bases from J, the gap between germline ends came to 12 bases. The CDR3 length is 13 residues. Here the CDR3 DNA reads TGCAGCGTTTCTTATCAGGGGACCGGGGAGCTGTTTTTT. Translation gives CSVSYQGTGELFF.

The chain links TRBV5-1 to TRBJ1-2; TRBD1 aligns across 8 bases. Germline CDR1 and CDR2: SGHRS and YFSETQ. This CDR3 contains 15 residues. V was pared by 1 base and J by 6 bases, with 8 bases of the junction left unmatched. The CDR3 nucleotides read TGCGCCAGCAGCTTGTTTGCAGGGGGCACGGATGGCTACACCTTC. This gives the protein CASSLFAGGTDGYTF. The whole variable domain, remainder taken from reference TRBV5-1 and TRBJ1-2, is KAGVTQTPRYLIKTRGQQVTLSCSPISGHRSVSWYQQTPGQGLQFLFEYFSETQRNKGNFPGRFSGRQFSNSRSEMNVSTLELGDSALYLCASSLFAGGTDGYTFGSGTRLTVV.

V usage is TRBV2 and J usage is TRBJ2-5, with a weak D call TRBD1 (6 bases). Trimming pared 6 bases from V and 0 bases from J, leaving 8 bases between. CDR3 length: 13 residues. The V gene's germline CDR1 is SNHLY and CDR2 FYNNEI. The CDR3 region is CASRRDNQETQYF. The CDR3 nucleotides read TGTGCCAGCAGAAGGGACAACCAAGAGACCCAGTACTTC. Supplemented by reference TRBV2 and TRBJ2-5, the full variable domain reads EPEVTQTPSHQVTQMGQEVILRCVPISNHLYFYWYRQILGQKVEFLVSFYNNEISEKSEIFDDQFSVERPDGSNFTLKIRSTKLEDSAMYFCASRRDNQETQYFGPGTRLLVL.

This clone has a single count. The V gene is TRBV25-1, the J gene TRBJ1-2; 7 bases are shared with TRBD1. The CDR3 loop spans 12 amino acids. Trimming removed 4 bases from V and 8 bases from J; junction bases left unmatched: 4. CDR1 and CDR2 (germline): MGHDK, SYGVNS. The CDR3: CASSVGGKGYTF. The CDR3 nucleotides read TGTGCCAGCAGTGTAGGGGGCAAGGGCTACACCTTC.

A few counts support this clone. V gene TRBV2 combines with J gene TRBJ1-1, with 8 positions matching TRBD1. V lost 6 bases and J lost 4; bases outside the gene matches: 10. The CDR3 runs 15 residues. Looked up from germline, CDR1 is SNHLY and CDR2 is FYNNEI. CDR3 in amino acids: CASRDPGGAATEAFF. CDR3 DNA sequence: TGTGCCAGCAGGGACCCAGGGGGCGCAGCCACTGAAGCTTTCTTT.

The chain recombines TRBV5-1 with TRBJ2-7; no firm D call. The germline gives CDR1 SGHRS, CDR2 YFSETQ. Trimming left V 3 bases short and J 1 base short, with 11 bases between. This CDR3 has 14 residues. The DNA for the CDR3 is TGCGCCAGCAGCTCCCGGGTCGATTCCTACGAGCAGTACTTC. Amino acids: CASSSRVDSYEQYF.

In its sample, this clone was seen once. This rearrangement joins TRBV30 to TRBJ2-4, with 7 bases aligning to TRBD1. Trimming took 0 bases from V and 3 from J; bases not matched to a gene: 5. This CDR3 region has 15 residues. Per the germline V gene, CDR1 is GTSNPN and CDR2 is SVGIG (reference sequence). CDR3 region: CAWSVPRTGKNIQYF. DNA of the CDR3: TGTGCCTGGAGTGTACCCCGGACAGGCAAAAACATTCAGTACTTC.